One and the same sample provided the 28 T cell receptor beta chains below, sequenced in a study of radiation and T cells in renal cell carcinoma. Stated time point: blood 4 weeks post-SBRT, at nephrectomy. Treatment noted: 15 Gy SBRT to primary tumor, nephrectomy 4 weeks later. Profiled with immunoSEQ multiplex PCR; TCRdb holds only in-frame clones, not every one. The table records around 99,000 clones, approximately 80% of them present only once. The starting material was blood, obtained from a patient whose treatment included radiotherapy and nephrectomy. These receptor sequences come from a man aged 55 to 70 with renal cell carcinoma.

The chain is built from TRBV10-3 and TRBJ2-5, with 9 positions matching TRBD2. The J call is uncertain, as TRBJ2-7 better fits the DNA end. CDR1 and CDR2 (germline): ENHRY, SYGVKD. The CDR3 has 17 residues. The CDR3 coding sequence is TGTGCCATCAGTGAGGGTCCCCTAGCGGGAAGAAGGGACGAGCAGTACTTC. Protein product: CAISEGPLAGRRDEQYF.

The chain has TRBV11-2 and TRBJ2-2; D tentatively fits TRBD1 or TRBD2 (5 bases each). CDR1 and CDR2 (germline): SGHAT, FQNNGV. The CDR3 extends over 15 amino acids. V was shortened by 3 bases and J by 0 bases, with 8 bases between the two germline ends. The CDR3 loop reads CASSFRDANTGELFF. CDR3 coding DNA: TGTGCCAGCAGCTTTCGGGACGCGAACACCGGGGAGCTGTTTTTT. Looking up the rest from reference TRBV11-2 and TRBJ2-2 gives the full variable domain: EAGVAQSPRYKIIEKRQSVAFWCNPISGHATLYWYQQILGQGPKLLIQFQNNGVVDDSQLPKDRFSAERLKGVDSTLKIQPAKLEDSAVYLCASSFRDANTGELFFGEGSRLTVL.

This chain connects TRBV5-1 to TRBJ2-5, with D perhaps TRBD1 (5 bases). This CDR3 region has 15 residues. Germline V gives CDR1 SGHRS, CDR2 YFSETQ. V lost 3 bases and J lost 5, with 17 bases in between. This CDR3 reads CASSSAGPGWETQYF. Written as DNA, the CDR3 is TGCGCCAGCAGCTCAGCTGGCCCAGGGTGGGAGACCCAGTACTTC.

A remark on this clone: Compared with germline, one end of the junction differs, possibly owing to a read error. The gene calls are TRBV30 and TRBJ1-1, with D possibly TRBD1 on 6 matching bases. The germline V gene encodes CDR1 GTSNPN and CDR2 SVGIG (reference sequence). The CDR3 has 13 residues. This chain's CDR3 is CAWMGHANTGAFF. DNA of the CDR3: TGTGCCTGGATGGGACATGCGAACACTGGAGCTTTCTTT.

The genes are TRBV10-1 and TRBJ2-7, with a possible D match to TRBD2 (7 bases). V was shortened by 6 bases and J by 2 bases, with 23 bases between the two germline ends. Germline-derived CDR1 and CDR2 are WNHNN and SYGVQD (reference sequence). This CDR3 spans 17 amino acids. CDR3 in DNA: TGCGCCAGCAGCAGGGACAAACGCGGGAGATTCGCCTACGAGCAGTACTTC. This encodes CASSRDKRGRFAYEQYF.

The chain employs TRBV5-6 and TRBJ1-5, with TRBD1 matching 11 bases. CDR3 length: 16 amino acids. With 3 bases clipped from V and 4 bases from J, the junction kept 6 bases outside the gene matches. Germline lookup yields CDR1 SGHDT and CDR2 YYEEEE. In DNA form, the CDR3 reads TGTGCCAGCAGCTCTACCGGGACAGGGGGGAATCAGCCCCAGCATTTT. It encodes CASSSTGTGGNQPQHF.

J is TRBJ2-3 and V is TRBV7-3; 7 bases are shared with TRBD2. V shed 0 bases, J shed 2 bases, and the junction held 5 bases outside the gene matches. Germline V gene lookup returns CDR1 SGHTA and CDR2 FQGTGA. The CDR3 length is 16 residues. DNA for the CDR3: TGTGCCAGCAGCTTAACCCCAGCGGGAAACACAGATACGCAGTATTTT. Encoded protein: CASSLTPAGNTDTQYF. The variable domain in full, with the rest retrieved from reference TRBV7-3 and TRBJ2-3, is GAGVSQTPSNKVTEKGKYVELRCDPISGHTALYWYRQSLGQGPEFLIYFQGTGAADDSGLPNDRFFAVRPEGSVSTLKIQRTERGDSAVYLCASSLTPAGNTDTQYFGPGTRLTVL.

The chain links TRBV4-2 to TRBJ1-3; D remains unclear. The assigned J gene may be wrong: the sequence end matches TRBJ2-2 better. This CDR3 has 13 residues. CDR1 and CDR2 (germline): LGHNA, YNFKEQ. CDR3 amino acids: CASSQVGTGELFF. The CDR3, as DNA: TGTGCCAGCAGCCAAGTGGGGACCGGGGAGCTGTTTTTT.

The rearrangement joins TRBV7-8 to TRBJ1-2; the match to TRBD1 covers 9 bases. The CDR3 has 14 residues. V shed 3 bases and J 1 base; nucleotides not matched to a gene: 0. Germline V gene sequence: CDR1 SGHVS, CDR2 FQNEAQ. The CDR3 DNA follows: TGTGCCAGCAGCTTGGACAGGGGTAACTATGGCTACACCTTC. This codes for CASSLDRGNYGYTF.

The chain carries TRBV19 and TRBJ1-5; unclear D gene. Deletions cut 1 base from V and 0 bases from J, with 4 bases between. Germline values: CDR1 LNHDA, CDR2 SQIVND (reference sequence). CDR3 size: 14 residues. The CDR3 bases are TGTGCCAGTAGTATAGTCGGTAGCAATCAGCCCCAGCATTTT. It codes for CASSIVGSNQPQHF. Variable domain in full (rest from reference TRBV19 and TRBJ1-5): DGGITQSPKYLFRKEGQNVTLSCEQNLNHDAMYWYRQDPGQGLRLIYYSQIVNDFQKGDIAEGYSVSREKKESFPLTVTSAQKNPTAFYLCASSIVGSNQPQHFGDGTRLSIL.

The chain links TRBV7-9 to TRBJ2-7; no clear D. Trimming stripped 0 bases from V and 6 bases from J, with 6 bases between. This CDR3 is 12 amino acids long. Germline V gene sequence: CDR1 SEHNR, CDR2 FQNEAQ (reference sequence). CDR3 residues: CASSLAKREQYF. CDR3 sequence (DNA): TGTGCCAGCAGCTTAGCGAAGCGCGAGCAGTACTTC. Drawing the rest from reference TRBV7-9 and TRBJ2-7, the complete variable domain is DTGVSQNPRHKITKRGQNVTFRCDPISEHNRLYWYRQTLGQGPEFLTYFQNEAQLEKSRLLSDRFSAERPKGSFSTLEIQRTEQGDSAMYLCASSLAKREQYFGPGTRLTVT.

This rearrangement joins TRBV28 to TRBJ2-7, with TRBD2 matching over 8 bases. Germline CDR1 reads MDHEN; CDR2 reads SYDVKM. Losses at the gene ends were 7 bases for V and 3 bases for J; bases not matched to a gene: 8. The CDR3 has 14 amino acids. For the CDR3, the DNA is TGTGCCAGCACCGTTCGGGAGGGCCTCTACGAGCAGTACTTC. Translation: CASTVREGLYEQYF.

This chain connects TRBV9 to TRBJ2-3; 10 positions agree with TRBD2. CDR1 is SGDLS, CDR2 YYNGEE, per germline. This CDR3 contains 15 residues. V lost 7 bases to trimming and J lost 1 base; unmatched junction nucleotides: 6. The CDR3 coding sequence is TGTGCCAGCGGTGACCTAGCGGGAGGCACAGATACGCAGTATTTT. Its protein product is CASGDLAGGTDTQYF.

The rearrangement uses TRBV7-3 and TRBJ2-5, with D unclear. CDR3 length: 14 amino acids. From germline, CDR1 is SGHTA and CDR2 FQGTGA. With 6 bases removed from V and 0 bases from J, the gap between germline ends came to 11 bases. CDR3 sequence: CASSLGPNQETQYF. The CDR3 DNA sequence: TGTGCCAGCAGTCTAGGGCCGAACCAAGAGACCCAGTACTTC.

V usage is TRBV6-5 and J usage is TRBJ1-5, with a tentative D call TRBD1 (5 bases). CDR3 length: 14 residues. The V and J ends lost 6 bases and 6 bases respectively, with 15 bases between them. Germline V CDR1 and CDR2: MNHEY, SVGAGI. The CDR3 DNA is TGTGCCAGCAGCAGGGACGGACCGCTTCAGCCCCAGCATTTT. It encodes CASSRDGPLQPQHF.

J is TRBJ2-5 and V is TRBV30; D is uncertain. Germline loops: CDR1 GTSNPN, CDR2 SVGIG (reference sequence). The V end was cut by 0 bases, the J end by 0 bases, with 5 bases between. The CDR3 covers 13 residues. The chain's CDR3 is CAWSVSHQETQYF. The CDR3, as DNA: TGTGCCTGGAGTGTATCCCACCAAGAGACCCAGTACTTC.

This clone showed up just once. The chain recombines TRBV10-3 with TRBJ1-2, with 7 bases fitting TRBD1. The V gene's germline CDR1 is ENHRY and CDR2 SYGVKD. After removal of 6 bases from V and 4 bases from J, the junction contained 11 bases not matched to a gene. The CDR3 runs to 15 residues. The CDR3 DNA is TGTGCCATCAGGAGGGACAGCGCCGCCATCTATGGCTACACCTTC. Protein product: CAIRRDSAAIYGYTF.

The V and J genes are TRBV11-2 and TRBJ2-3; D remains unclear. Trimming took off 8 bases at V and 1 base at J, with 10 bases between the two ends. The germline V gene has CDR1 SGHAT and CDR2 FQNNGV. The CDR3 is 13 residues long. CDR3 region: CASLSSGTDTQYF. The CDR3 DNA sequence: TGTGCCAGCTTGTCCTCTGGCACAGATACGCAGTATTTT.

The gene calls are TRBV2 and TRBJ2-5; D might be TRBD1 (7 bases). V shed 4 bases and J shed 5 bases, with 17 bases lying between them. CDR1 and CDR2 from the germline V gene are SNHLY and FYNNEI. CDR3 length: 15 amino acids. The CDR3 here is CASSVLAGGHETQYF. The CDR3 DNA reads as TGTGCCAGCAGTGTCTTGGCAGGGGGGCACGAGACCCAGTACTTC.

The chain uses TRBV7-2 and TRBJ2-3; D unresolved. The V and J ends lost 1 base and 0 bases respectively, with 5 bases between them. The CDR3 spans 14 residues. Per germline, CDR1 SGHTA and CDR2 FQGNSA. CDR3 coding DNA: TGTGCCAGCAGCTTAGAATCTAGCACAGATACGCAGTATTTT. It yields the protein CASSLESSTDTQYF.

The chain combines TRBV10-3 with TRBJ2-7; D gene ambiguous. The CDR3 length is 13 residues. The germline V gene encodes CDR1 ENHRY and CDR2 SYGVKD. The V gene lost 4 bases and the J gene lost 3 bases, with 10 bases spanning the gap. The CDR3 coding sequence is TGTGCCATCAGTGCGAACAACTACTACGAGCAGTACTTC. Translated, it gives CAISANNYYEQYF.

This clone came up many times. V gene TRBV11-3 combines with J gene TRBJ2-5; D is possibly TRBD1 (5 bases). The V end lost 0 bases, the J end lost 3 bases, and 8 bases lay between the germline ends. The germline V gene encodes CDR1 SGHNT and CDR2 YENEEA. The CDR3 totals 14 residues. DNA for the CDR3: TGTGCCAGCAGCTTAGACAGGGAAAAAGAGACCCAGTACTTC. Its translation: CASSLDREKETQYF.

CDR3 bases: TGTGCCAGCAGGCTGGACAGGTTCAACTATGGCTACACCTTC. Encoded protein: CASRLDRFNYGYTF. The V call is TRBV7-2, the J call TRBJ1-2; 7 positions agree with TRBD1. The CDR3 has 14 residues. V lost 6 bases, J lost 2 bases, and 6 bases stayed unmatched. Germline lookup yields CDR1 SGHTA and CDR2 FQGNSA.

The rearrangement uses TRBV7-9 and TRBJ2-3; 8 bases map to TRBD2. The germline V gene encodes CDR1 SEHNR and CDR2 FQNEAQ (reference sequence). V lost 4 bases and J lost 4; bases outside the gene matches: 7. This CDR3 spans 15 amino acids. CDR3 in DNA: TGTGCCAGCAGCTCTGCTCCACTAGCGGCAGATACGCAGTATTTT. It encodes CASSSAPLAADTQYF.

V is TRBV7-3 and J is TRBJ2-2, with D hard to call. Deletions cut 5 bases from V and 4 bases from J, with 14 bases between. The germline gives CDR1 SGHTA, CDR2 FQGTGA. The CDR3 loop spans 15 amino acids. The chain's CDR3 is CASSEDGYPTGELFF. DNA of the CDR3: TGTGCCAGCAGCGAGGATGGCTACCCCACCGGGGAGCTGTTTTTT.

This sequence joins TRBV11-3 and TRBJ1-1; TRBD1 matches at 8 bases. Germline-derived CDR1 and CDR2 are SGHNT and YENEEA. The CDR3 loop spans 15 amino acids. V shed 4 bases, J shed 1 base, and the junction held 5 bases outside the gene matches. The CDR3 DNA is TGTGCCAGCAGCTATCAGGGGGCCGGGAACACTGAAGCTTTCTTT. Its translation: CASSYQGAGNTEAFF.

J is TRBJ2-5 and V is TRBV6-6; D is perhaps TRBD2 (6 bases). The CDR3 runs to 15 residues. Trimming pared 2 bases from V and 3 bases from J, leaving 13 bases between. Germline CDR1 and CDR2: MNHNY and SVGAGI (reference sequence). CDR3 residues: CASSYGGDLKETQYF. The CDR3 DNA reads TGTGCCAGCAGTTACGGAGGGGACCTTAAAGAGACCCAGTACTTC.

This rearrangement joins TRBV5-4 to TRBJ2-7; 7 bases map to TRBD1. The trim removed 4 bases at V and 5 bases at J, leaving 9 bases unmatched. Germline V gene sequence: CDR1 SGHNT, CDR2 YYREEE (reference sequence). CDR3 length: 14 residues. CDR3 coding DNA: TGTGCCAGCAGCGAAAAGACAGGGAGTAACGAGCAGTACTTC. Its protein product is CASSEKTGSNEQYF.